The T cell receptor beta chain under discussion was sequenced for a study of T cells in Graves' hyperthyroidism and ophthalmopathy. This clonotype showed up just a few times. Its matching antigen is unknown. TCR beta CDR3 region amplification was performed from RNA transcripts. HTBI primers drove first-round RT-PCR of the TCR CDR3. MiXCR was run by TCRdb on the multiplex PCR reads, yielding one entry per CDR3 protein. The repertoire holds 500,000 or so distinct CDR3 sequences, with 15% to 20% as singletons. Findings and limits, study-wide: Most thyroid-expanded clonotypes above 0.001 were also found in blood.

The receptor was isolated from a woman aged 18-29 years with Graves' ophthalmopathy. The specimen was blood.

DNA of the CDR3: TGCAGTGCTAGTGAATTAAACACGGAGGTTAACACTGAAGCTTTCTTT. This sequence encodes CSASELNTEVNTEAFF. The V gene is TRBV20-1, the J gene TRBJ1-1; no reliable D call. V gave up 3 bases and J gave up 2 bases, with 19 bases separating them. Per germline, CDR1 DFQATT and CDR2 SNEGSKA (reference sequence). This CDR3 region has 16 residues.